These 31 T cell receptor beta chains were all obtained from the same sample, sequenced in a study of Ad26.COV2.S vaccination and SARS-CoV-2 variants. Treatment indicated: 15 to 20 received Ad26.COV2.S at low or high dose, single or two shots; about 5 received placebo; per-sample allocation not given. The samples date from day 63 after the first vaccine or placebo injection. The protocol was immunoSEQ multiplex PCR, while the TCRdb copy is restricted to in-frame clones and leaves out a portion. The sample shows about 350,000 clones, about 88% of them seen only once. The material sequenced was peripheral blood, taken in a trial of Ad26.COV2.S vaccine versus placebo. These receptors originate from a person aged 18-60 years who received the Ad26.COV2.S COVID-19 vaccine or a placebo.

This clone appeared a single time. The chain is built from TRBV20-1 and TRBJ2-3; D call uncertain. The CDR3 has 11 residues. The V and J ends lost 0 bases and 11 bases respectively, with 9 bases between them. The V gene's germline CDR1 is DFQATT and CDR2 SNEGSKA (reference sequence). The CDR3 reads CSAREYPKQYF. CDR3 bases: TGCAGTGCTAGAGAATATCCTAAGCAGTATTTT.

CDR3 protein: CASSRQGRIEVATNEKLFF. The CDR3, as DNA: TGTGCCAGCAGTAGACAGGGAAGGATTGAAGTTGCAACTAATGAAAAACTGTTTTTT. The gene calls are TRBV27 and TRBJ1-4; 7 bases line up with TRBD1. Germline assignment: CDR1 MNHEY and CDR2 SMNVEV (reference sequence). The CDR3 contains 19 residues. The trim removed 5 bases at V and 0 bases at J, leaving 15 bases unmatched.

The rearrangement links TRBV28 to TRBJ1-2; 9 bases are a match to TRBD1. CDR3 length equals 15 residues. V lost 8 bases, J lost 4 bases, and 11 bases stayed unmatched. CDR1 MDHEN and CDR2 SYDVKM come from the germline V gene. DNA for the CDR3: TGTGCCAGCCAAATCCCACAGGGGGCTGTCTATGGCTACACCTTC. This translates into CASQIPQGAVYGYTF.

This clone was seen only a few times. The chain recombines TRBV3-1 (or the pseudogene TRBV3-2) with TRBJ2-2, with 9 bases aligning to TRBD2. The CDR3 contains 18 residues. Germline values: CDR1 LGHDT, CDR2 YNNKEL (reference sequence). With 4 bases clipped from V and 0 bases from J, the junction kept 9 bases outside the gene matches. CDR3 protein: CASSRRSGTSTNTGELFF. The CDR3 DNA reads as TGTGCCAGCAGCCGAAGATCCGGGACTAGCACGAACACCGGGGAGCTGTTTTTT.

The chain couples TRBV11-2 to TRBJ2-6; TRBD2 aligns across 8 bases. J lost 3 bases, V lost 5 bases, and 9 bases had no gene match. This CDR3 comprises 17 residues. Germline CDR1 reads SGHAT; CDR2 reads FQNNGV. The CDR3 is CASSRLAGGVGANVLTF. CDR3 bases: TGTGCCAGCAGCCGACTGGCGGGAGGTGTTGGGGCCAACGTCCTGACTTTC.

The CDR3 coding sequence is TGTGCCAGCACCCGCGTGGGGAATCTCCAAGAGACCCAGTACTTC. Its protein is CASTRVGNLQETQYF. V and J are TRBV28 and TRBJ2-5; unclear D gene. Trimming removed 7 bases at V and 1 base at J, with 16 bases between. Germline-derived CDR1 and CDR2 are MDHEN and SYDVKM. The CDR3 covers 15 residues.

This chain links TRBV30 with TRBJ1-2, with a tentative D call TRBD1 (6 bases). The V and J ends lost 4 bases and 4 bases respectively, with 19 bases between them. The CDR3 spans 15 residues. Germline CDR1 GTSNPN, CDR2 SVGIG (reference sequence). The CDR3 sequence: CAWTRNRETLYGYTF. The CDR3 region has the DNA TGTGCCTGGACCCGGAACAGGGAAACCCTCTATGGCTACACCTTC.

The J gene is TRBJ2-5, the V gene TRBV9, with a tentative D call TRBD1 (5 bases). Per germline, CDR1 SGDLS and CDR2 YYNGEE. The V end was cut by 0 bases, the J end by 7 bases, with 10 bases between. This CDR3 comprises 13 residues. CDR3 loop: CASSVDQGRTQYF. For the CDR3, the DNA is TGTGCCAGCAGCGTAGATCAGGGTCGGACCCAGTACTTC.

The rearrangement uses TRBV18 and TRBJ2-2, with D possibly matching TRBD2 (6 bases). The CDR3 is 17 amino acids. The ends were cut back, 6 bases at V and 1 base at J, with 18 bases in the middle. Looked up from germline, CDR1 is KGHSH and CDR2 is LQKENI. CDR3 bases: TGTGCCAGCTCGAGTTTTGGAGGGCGGGAGAACACCGGGGAGCTGTTTTTT. Encoded protein: CASSSFGGRENTGELFF.

V usage is TRBV12-3 or TRBV12-4 and J usage is TRBJ1-4, with D tentatively TRBD1 (5 bases). This CDR3 has 13 residues. The V and J ends lost 5 bases and 10 bases respectively, with 14 bases between them. CDR3 nucleotides: TGTGCCAGCAGTCGGGACCGCCGGTCAAAACTGTTTTTT. It codes for CASSRDRRSKLFF.

In nucleotides, the CDR3 is TGTGCCAGCAGCGTAGCGGCCTCTAGCACAGATACGCAGTATTTT. This sequence encodes CASSVAASSTDTQYF. The chain joins TRBV9 to TRBJ2-3, with no clear D. V gave up 0 bases and J gave up 0 bases, with 8 bases separating them. The CDR3 length is 15 residues. Per germline, CDR1 SGDLS and CDR2 YYNGEE. The variable domain in full, with the rest retrieved from reference TRBV9 and TRBJ2-3, is DSGVTQTPKHLITATGQRVTLRCSPRSGDLSVYWYQQSLDQGLQFLIQYYNGEERAKGNILERFSAQQFPDLHSELNLSSLELGDSALYFCASSVAASSTDTQYFGPGTRLTVL.

The chain is built from TRBV27 and TRBJ2-3, with a weak D call TRBD1 (7 bases). Germline lookup yields CDR1 MNHEY and CDR2 SMNVEV (reference sequence). Deletions cut 2 bases from V and 1 base from J, with 19 bases between. This CDR3 is 18 amino acids long. The CDR3 DNA sequence: TGTGCCAGCAGTTTACTCTCATCCGGGGGACAGCGCACAGATACGCAGTATTTT. As protein: CASSLLSSGGQRTDTQYF.

The gene calls are TRBV9 and TRBJ1-2, with 7 nucleotides matching TRBD1. The CDR3 has 14 residues. The J segment lost 2 bases and the V segment lost 5 bases, leaving 6 bases of the junction unmatched. The V gene's germline CDR1 is SGDLS and CDR2 YYNGEE. CDR3 residues: CASRTGSTNYGYTF. The CDR3 DNA is TGTGCCAGCAGGACAGGGTCAACAAACTATGGCTACACCTTC.

This clone was recorded once. The gene calls are TRBV2 and TRBJ1-5; 7 bases agree with TRBD1. Germline CDR1 and CDR2: SNHLY and FYNNEI. The CDR3 consists of 14 residues. The junction had 6 bases not matched to a gene; V was cut back by 8 bases and J by 2 bases. DNA for the CDR3: TGTGCCAGCGTGGGGACAGATCGCAATCAGCCCCAGCATTTT. The encoded protein is CASVGTDRNQPQHF.

A few counts support this clone. V is TRBV30 and J is TRBJ1-1; TRBD1 might be the D (5 bases). CDR1 GTSNPN and CDR2 SVGIG come from the germline V gene (reference sequence). Trimming took 5 bases from V and 1 from J, leaving 20 bases between them. The CDR3 loop spans 16 amino acids. DNA of the CDR3: TGTGCCTGGCGTCCCAGAGGGGCAGGTTGGAACACTGAAGCTTTCTTT. This sequence encodes CAWRPRGAGWNTEAFF.

The chain carries TRBV7-3 and TRBJ1-2; 8 nucleotides line up with TRBD1. From germline, CDR1 is SGHTA and CDR2 FQGTGA. The CDR3 has 15 residues. V was clipped by 5 bases and J by 4 bases; unmatched bases: 9. The CDR3 is CASSTSGGAGYGYTF. CDR3 nucleotides: TGTGCCAGCAGCACCTCAGGGGGCGCAGGCTATGGCTACACCTTC.

A note on this clone: Other DNA sequences in this specimen translate into the identical CDR3. This sequence joins TRBV28 and TRBJ1-1; D ambiguous. Germline V gives CDR1 MDHEN, CDR2 SYDVKM. Deletions cut 3 bases from V and 5 bases from J, with 7 bases between. CDR3 length equals 12 residues. The CDR3 is CASSFRGTEAFF. CDR3 nucleotide sequence: TGTGCCAGCAGTTTTCGAGGGACTGAAGCTTTCTTT. Based on the CDR3 plus reference TRBV28 and TRBJ1-1, the full variable domain is DVKVTQSSRYLVKRTGEKVFLECVQDMDHENMFWYRQDPGLGLRLIYFSYDVKMKEKGDIPEGYSVSREKKERFSLILESASTNQTSMYLCASSFRGTEAFFGQGTRLTVV.

V is TRBV2 and J is TRBJ1-5, with D unclear. Per germline, CDR1 SNHLY and CDR2 FYNNEI. V was pared by 6 bases and J by 4 bases, with 10 bases between. The CDR3 length is 13 residues. The DNA of the CDR3 is TGTGCCAGCAGAGGCCCGGGGAATCAGCCCCAGCATTTT. Translating gives CASRGPGNQPQHF. The full variable domain, its missing parts supplied by reference TRBV2 and TRBJ1-5, is EPEVTQTPSHQVTQMGQEVILRCVPISNHLYFYWYRQILGQKVEFLVSFYNNEISEKSEIFDDQFSVERPDGSNFTLKIRSTKLEDSAMYFCASRGPGNQPQHFGDGTRLSIL.

This clone was counted a few times. The chain links TRBV2 to TRBJ2-7; D possibly corresponds to TRBD1 (6 bases). The CDR3 has 14 residues. V was cut by 7 bases and J by 6 bases, with 19 bases left in between. Germline values: CDR1 SNHLY, CDR2 FYNNEI. The CDR3 DNA reads TGTGCCAGCACTCGGACAACAGGGTCTAGCGAGCAGTACTTC. Its protein product is CASTRTTGSSEQYF.

V usage is TRBV7-8 and J usage is TRBJ2-1; D is possibly TRBD1 (6 bases). Germline loops: CDR1 SGHVS, CDR2 FQNEAQ. The CDR3 sequence is 17 residues long. Trimming left V 2 bases short and J 4 bases short, with 18 bases between. The chain's CDR3 is CASSLLGAGALYNEQFF. CDR3 coding DNA: TGTGCCAGCAGCTTACTCGGAGCAGGGGCCCTATACAATGAGCAGTTCTTC. The whole variable domain, remainder taken from reference TRBV7-8 and TRBJ2-1, is GAGVSQSPRYKVAKRGQDVALRCDPISGHVSLFWYQQALGQGPEFLTYFQNEAQLDKSGLPSDRFFAERPEGSVSTLKIQRTQQEDSAVYLCASSLLGAGALYNEQFFGPGTRLTVL.

This clone has more than one count but fewer than ten. This sequence joins TRBV7-3 and TRBJ2-5; 8 bases are a match to TRBD2. With 5 bases clipped from V and 1 base from J, the junction kept 9 bases outside the gene matches. CDR1 is SGHTA, CDR2 FQGTGA, per germline. The CDR3 length is 16 residues. Here the CDR3 DNA reads TGTGCCAGCAGCCCTCCGGGACTAGGGACCCAAGAGACCCAGTACTTC. The encoded protein is CASSPPGLGTQETQYF.

This clone was counted a few times. The chain carries TRBV6-5 and TRBJ1-3, with a tentative D call TRBD1 (5 bases). V lost 2 bases to trimming and J lost 0 bases, with 11 bases between them. This CDR3 comprises 16 residues. Germline values: CDR1 MNHEY, CDR2 SVGAGI. The CDR3 nucleotides are TGTGCCAGCAGTTACGAGGGGCTATCCTCTGGAAACACCATATATTTT. Residues: CASSYEGLSSGNTIYF.

In the case of this clone: Distinct nucleotide sequences in the sample also encode this CDR3. The V call is TRBV7-9, the J call TRBJ2-1; the D gene is possibly TRBD2 (5 bases). CDR3 size: 12 residues. Germline V lookup: CDR1 SEHNR, CDR2 FQNEAQ (reference sequence). The ends were cut back, 5 bases at V and 3 bases at J, with 5 bases in the middle. The DNA for the CDR3 is TGTGCCAGCAGCCGGGACTACAATGAGCAGTTCTTC. Protein: CASSRDYNEQFF.

This chain uses TRBV5-5 with TRBJ2-7; TRBD1 matches at 9 bases. V lost 5 bases to trimming and J lost 2 bases; unmatched junction nucleotides: 5. Germline values: CDR1 SGHKS, CDR2 YYEKEE (reference sequence). CDR3 length equals 14 residues. The DNA of the CDR3 is TGTGCCAGCAGGCAGGGACAGGGAGCCTACGAGCAGTACTTC. It codes for CASRQGQGAYEQYF.

This rearrangement joins TRBV29-1 to TRBJ1-1; 9 nucleotides align to TRBD1. The CDR3 loop spans 13 amino acids. Germline V gives CDR1 SQVTM, CDR2 ANQGSEA. The V segment lost 3 bases and the J segment 7 bases; nucleotides outside the gene matches: 6. CDR3 protein: CSVDYRGLGEAFF. CDR3 sequence (DNA): TGCAGCGTTGACTACAGGGGGCTGGGTGAAGCTTTCTTT.

The rearrangement uses TRBV3-1 (or the pseudogene TRBV3-2) and TRBJ2-7; 7 positions agree with TRBD1. Germline V CDR1 and CDR2: LGHDT, YNNKEL (reference sequence). The V gene end was trimmed by 5 bases and the J gene end by 6 bases; junction bases not matched to a gene: 10. This CDR3 region has 14 residues. CDR3 DNA sequence: TGTGCCAGCAGCTTCCGGGACAGCCGCCGCGAGCAGTACTTC. This gives the protein CASSFRDSRREQYF.

The J gene is TRBJ1-4, the V gene TRBV9; 8 bases are a match to TRBD1. Unmatched junction bases numbered 4, after V lost 4 bases and J lost 8 bases. From germline, CDR1 is SGDLS and CDR2 YYNGEE. This CDR3 contains 13 residues. Here the CDR3 DNA reads TGTGCCAGCAGCCCGAGGACAGGGGAAAAACTGTTTTTT. It yields the protein CASSPRTGEKLFF.

J is TRBJ2-2 and V is TRBV7-2; 9 positions match TRBD1. V trimming: 6 bases; J trimming: 3 bases; junction bases outside the gene matches: 5. The CDR3 sequence is 15 residues long. The V gene's germline CDR1 is SGHTA and CDR2 FQGNSA. The CDR3 region is CASRRQGVDTGELFF. CDR3 coding DNA: TGTGCCAGCAGGAGACAGGGGGTTGACACCGGGGAGCTGTTTTTT.

This clone was observed a single time. V and J are TRBV6-5 and TRBJ2-3; TRBD2 aligns across 10 bases. Germline values: CDR1 MNHEY, CDR2 SVGAGI. After removal of 5 bases from V and 6 bases from J, the junction contained 5 bases not matched to a gene. The CDR3 has 14 amino acids. This CDR3 is CASSISGGVDTQYF. As DNA, the CDR3 is TGTGCCAGCAGTATCAGCGGGGGGGTGGATACGCAGTATTTT.

The V and J genes are TRBV18 and TRBJ2-7; tentative D call: TRBD1 (6 bases). V was clipped by 0 bases and J by 3 bases, with 33 bases between them. The V gene's germline CDR1 is KGHSH and CDR2 LQKENI. The CDR3 has 22 amino acids. The CDR3 DNA sequence: TGTGCCAGCTCACCACCGGAAGTAGGTCCAGAGACAGGCGGATTCGGCAACTACGAGCAGTACTTC. Translated: CASSPPEVGPETGGFGNYEQYF.

This chain joins TRBV6-2 or TRBV6-3 and TRBJ2-2, with unresolved D. V was pared by 2 bases and J by 4 bases, with 14 bases between. CDR3 size: 16 residues. Germline V gene sequence: CDR1 MNHEY, CDR2 SVGEGT. The CDR3 bases are TGTGCCAGCAGTTACCTGAAACCCTCGAGCACCGGGGAGCTGTTTTTT. Encoded protein: CASSYLKPSSTGELFF.